Sequencing of this T cell receptor beta chain was carried out in a study of T cell responses to AZD1222 COVID-19 vaccine. Profiling relied on immunoSEQ multiplex PCR, and the TCRdb table lists in-frame clones only, not all of them. The sample consists of about 180,000 clones, just under 90% of them appearing once. V lost 7 bases and J 1 base, leaving 7 bases between the germline ends. The CDR3 extends over 13 amino acids. CDR1 is LNHDA and CDR2 is SQIVND in the germline V gene (reference sequence). This TCR derives from an adult who received the MenACWY meningococcal vaccine as a control. Material: peripheral blood, obtained 28 days after the second dose of the MenACWY control vaccine. The V gene is TRBV19, the J gene TRBJ2-2; no clear D. In nucleotides, the CDR3 is TGTGCCAGTACGGACCAGAACACCGGGGAGCTGTTTTTT. It is translated as CASTDQNTGELFF.